Ten or more counts support the clone carrying this T cell receptor (beta chain). Time point specified: before trial treatment. The donors' treatment consisted of nivolumab, ipilimumab, aspirin, low-dose cyclophosphamide and low-dose radiotherapy. This sample is drawn from a study of low-dose radiotherapy and immunotherapy resistance in tumors. Primers used for first-strand cDNA, a TRAV- and TRBV-specific set, covered both alpha and beta chains. The TCRs were subjected to amplification over around 19 PCR cycles employing a constant-region primer in conjunction with a V-primer adapter. One entry per CDR3 protein results from TCRdb running MiXCR on the reads. The repertoire holds tens of thousands of distinct CDR3 sequences, with roughly a sixth as singletons. V lost 4 bases to trimming and J lost 4 bases, with 21 bases between them. This CDR3 comprises 16 residues. CDR1 is SGHDT and CDR2 is YYEEEE in the germline V gene.

V usage is TRBV5-6 and J usage is TRBJ2-7; D is possibly TRBD2 (5 bases). This TCR came from a male donor with prostate cancer. Here the sequenced sample was PBMCs, taken before treatment. The DNA of the CDR3 is TGTGCCAGCAGCCTCGCGCGGGCAGGACCGGGGTACGAGCAGTACTTC. Translation: CASSLARAGPGYEQYF.